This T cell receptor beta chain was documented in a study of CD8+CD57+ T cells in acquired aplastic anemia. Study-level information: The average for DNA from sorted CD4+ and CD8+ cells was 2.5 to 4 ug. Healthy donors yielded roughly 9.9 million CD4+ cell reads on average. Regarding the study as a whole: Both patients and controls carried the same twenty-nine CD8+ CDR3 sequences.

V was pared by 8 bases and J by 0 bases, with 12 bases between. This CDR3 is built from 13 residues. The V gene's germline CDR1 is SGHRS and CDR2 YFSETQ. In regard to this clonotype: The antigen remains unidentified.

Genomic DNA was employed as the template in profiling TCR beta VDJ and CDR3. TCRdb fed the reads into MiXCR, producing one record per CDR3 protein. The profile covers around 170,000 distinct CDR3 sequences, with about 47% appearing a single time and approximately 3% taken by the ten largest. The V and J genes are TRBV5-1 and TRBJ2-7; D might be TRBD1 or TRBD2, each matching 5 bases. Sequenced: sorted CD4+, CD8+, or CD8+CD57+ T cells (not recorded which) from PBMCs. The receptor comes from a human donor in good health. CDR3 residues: CARGDASSYEQYF. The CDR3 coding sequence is TGCGCCAGGGGGGACGCTAGCTCCTACGAGCAGTACTTC.